This T cell receptor beta chain derives from a study of blood T cell repertoires in COVID-19. Across the study: Whether acute or convalescent, the COVID-19 samples came from the United States, Italy and Spain.

V was pared by 5 bases and J by 6 bases, with 8 bases of the junction left unmatched. The CDR3 length is 15 residues. Original data processing: Using reference gene primer amplification, nucleated cell counts were estimated. Sequenced by immunoSEQ multiplex PCR; TCRdb stores in-frame clones only, minus some. That table is the source of V, J and clone size, and D and trimming were worked out from the DNA. Of 55,000 to 70,000 clones listed, 70% to 90% are singletons. This receptor was obtained from a man aged 55-75 years with active or convalescent COVID-19. This chain connects TRBV5-3 to TRBJ1-5, with TRBD1 identical over 10 bases. TRBV5-3 is an ORF, and what it does is uncertain. Sequenced sample: peripheral blood. CDR3 in amino acids: CARRPGTGAGQPQHF. The CDR3 DNA reads as TGTGCCAGAAGACCCGGGACAGGGGCCGGTCAGCCCCAGCATTTT.